Detailed here is one TCR beta chain. There are a few counts of this clonotype. Its binding antigen is unknown. One base away there is no much larger clone; base qualities are not given. The sample comes from a study of post-analysis software for immune sequencing data (dated by TCRdb to about 2015). At the level of the whole study: The recorded disease courses included relapsing-remitting, secondary progressive and progressive-relapsing multiple sclerosis, and some patients had no subtype annotation. A subset of samples was prepared in parallel using single-end sample barcoding, then pooled and co-amplified after Illumina adapter ligation. Patient repertoires were compared against 10 to 12 previously published healthy control repertoires from donors aged about 6 to 27 years. Study-wide findings and limitations: The multiple sclerosis patient group was slightly younger than the control group. About 5 TRBV segments, including TRBV5-6, TRBV5-1 and TRBV20-1, were significantly more frequent in patients than controls. Normalized Chao1 diversity was significantly lower in multiple sclerosis patients than controls, suggesting substantial peripheral T-cell clonal expansion. Direct clustering with F measure revealed strong co-clustering of samples prepared in the same batch, which led to a batch-effect correction.

To demonstrate the VDJtools post-analysis software, the study profiled TCR beta repertoires from the peripheral blood of about 13 young patients with multiple sclerosis. The multiple sclerosis patients were children and adolescents ranging in age from about 6 to 16 years. Library construction relied on PCR. Sequenced on an Illumina HiSeq 2500. To reduce PCR and sequencing biases, unique molecular identifiers were built into the TCR beta cDNA libraries. Per 1 to 10 million input T cells, 500,000 or so cDNA molecules were obtained, such that each molecule approximated one T cell. The patient libraries were prepared and sequenced using the same protocol as the earlier healthy control dataset. Samples belonging to the same batch were prepared together, multiplexed and sequenced on a shared HiSeq lane. From the authors' description of their analysis: MIGEC handled the raw barcoded reads, throwing out single-read molecular identifier groups before consensus assembly and CDR3 extraction. Clonotype tables were post-analysed with VDJtools, normalizing diversity by down-sampling all datasets to the smallest sample size. In repertoire overlap clustering, CDR3 amino acid sequences, but not nucleotide sequences, were matched to correct batch-related cross-sample contamination. The public reads were run again by TCRdb, first through fastp at Q25 and then through MiXCR, and only productive beta chains were kept. Rows matching on CDR3 protein sequence are summarized as one entry with the most common DNA and genes. Clone size and V and J calls follow TCRdb, not the original study. This sample lists roughly 800,000 distinct CDR3 sequences; about 27% were detected once. The ten largest clonotypes hold approximately 0.6% of the sample.

There are 15 amino acids in the CDR3, from cysteine to phenylalanine inclusive. Only the CDR3 region is kept as DNA, spanning 45 bases read in frame from base 1. The germline V gene (reference sequence) provides CDR1 DFQATT and CDR2 SNEGSKA. Ends trimmed: V by 1 base, J by 8 bases; bases unmatched to a gene: 11. The chain uses TRBV20-1 and TRBJ1-2; 9 bases in the middle match TRBD1. The sequencing sample was made of blood. This clonotype was obtained from a girl between 10 and 17 years old with multiple sclerosis. In nucleotide form, the sequence is TGCAGTGCTAGAGGAATTGGGACAGGGACCTTCGGCTACACCTTC. The encoded protein is CSARGIGTGTFGYTF.